This T cell receptor (beta chain) is from a study of T cells after somatic rescue of genetic block. TCRdb's table, derived via immunoSEQ multiplex PCR, lists solely in-frame clones and lacks some. The sample has 50,000 to 60,000 clones, approximately 96% seen once. Germline values: CDR1 SNHLY, CDR2 FYNNEI. Trimming removed 0 bases from V and 5 bases from J; junction bases left unmatched: 9. The CDR3 is 16 amino acids. The sequenced material came from peripheral blood mononuclear cells (PBMCs). This TCR was sampled from a child younger than two. The chain has TRBV2 and TRBJ1-1, with 7 bases lining up with TRBD1. The CDR3, as DNA: TGTGCCAGCAGTGAAGCGCTTCGACAGGGAGGGACTGAAGCTTTCTTT. Translated: CASSEALRQGGTEAFF.